This is a list of T cell receptor beta chains from one sample in a study of Graves' ophthalmopathy and Graves' hyperthyroidism. One entry per CDR3 protein results from TCRdb running MiXCR on the multiplex PCR reads. The sample shows around 520,000 distinct CDR3 sequences, less than 45% of them seen only once. Sequencing was done on a sample of peripheral blood or thyroid tissue (not recorded which). The receptors originated from an adult man with Graves' hyperthyroidism. The CDR3 runs from the conserved cysteine through the conserved F or W.

v_gene | CDR3aa
TRBV20-1 | CSARPSGKGGDTQYF
TRBV4-2 | CASSQDGAGGNTIYF
TRBV20-1 | CSARDLRGRVLSGNTIYF
TRBV29-1 | CSVTPQATISYGYTF
TRBV7-8 | CASSLKRGSLGPQHF
TRBV28 | CASRPTGTGYGEQYF
TRBV15 | CATSPDFYYEQYF
TRBV28 | CASSLWFGGAGNTEAFF
TRBV2 | CASSVNSRSYNSPLHF
TRBV10-3 | CAISTGELFF
TRBV20-1 | CSAFPLVQETQYF
TRBV6-5 | CASKTGNQPQHF
TRBV20-1 | CSAEGIIGDTEAFF
TRBV29-1 | CSVVPESSTDTQYF
TRBV10-3 | CAISDALVDETQYF
TRBV7-8 | CASSLDGGSYEQYF